What follows are 24 T cell receptor beta chains derived from one specimen sequenced in a study of cytomegalovirus exposure and HLA in healthy donors. Primers included in the PCR were 60 Vbeta and 13 Jbeta primers. Only in-frame clones appear in the TCRdb table, and some are missing; sequencing was by immunoSEQ multiplex PCR. The sample comprises roughly 300,000 clones, roughly 89% of which are singletons, and 3.5% to 4% rests with the top ten. Sequencing was done on a sample of PBMCs. These receptors all come from a man aged 35 to 55 in good health and CMV-seropositive.

The chain uses TRBV2 and TRBJ2-5, with TRBD2 matching over 9 bases. The V gene's germline CDR1 is SNHLY and CDR2 FYNNEI. Unmatched junction bases numbered 10, after V lost 7 bases and J lost 7 bases. The CDR3 loop spans 14 amino acids. CDR3 nucleotide sequence: TGTGCCAGCACCTCCTTAGCGGGAGAAGGGACCCAGTACTTC. Translated, it gives CASTSLAGEGTQYF.

This clone was detected a few times. V gene TRBV6-9 combines with J gene TRBJ2-7; 10 nucleotides agree with TRBD2. The V gene end was trimmed by 3 bases and the J gene end by 4 bases; junction bases not matched to a gene: 6. This CDR3 has 15 amino acids. Germline loops: CDR1 MNHGY, CDR2 SVAAGI. DNA of the CDR3: TGTGCCAGCAGTTACGGAGCGGGAGGGCAGTACGAGCAGTACTTC. Encoded protein: CASSYGAGGQYEQYF.

This clone was detected only a few times. The V and J genes are TRBV18 and TRBJ2-3; D may be TRBD2 (6 bases). Germline V gene data show CDR1 as KGHSH and CDR2 as LQKENI. The ends were cut back, 4 bases at V and 0 bases at J, with 14 bases in the middle. The CDR3 extends over 16 amino acids. This CDR3 is CASSLQTRSSTDTQYF. In DNA, the CDR3 is TGTGCCAGCTCACTGCAGACTAGGTCTAGCACAGATACGCAGTATTTT.

This sequence joins TRBV4-1 and TRBJ2-7; 8 positions match TRBD2. CDR1 and CDR2 from the germline V gene are MGHRA and YSYEKL. V dropped 1 base and J dropped 2; count of bases not matched to a gene: 1. CDR3 length equals 14 residues. The CDR3 protein is CASSQAAGAYEQYF. CDR3 nucleotides: TGCGCCAGCAGCCAAGCAGCGGGGGCCTACGAGCAGTACTTC.

J is TRBJ1-4 and V is TRBV5-1, with a tentative D call TRBD1 (5 bases). Germline V gene lookup returns CDR1 SGHRS and CDR2 YFSETQ. The CDR3 loop spans 15 amino acids. Trimming cost V 5 bases and J 5 bases, with 16 bases left between them. Written as DNA, the CDR3 is TGCGCCAGCAGTCCCCGCCAGGGTACGAATGAAAAACTGTTTTTT. Amino acid sequence: CASSPRQGTNEKLFF.

The rearrangement links TRBV11-3 to TRBJ2-6, with TRBD1 matching over 8 bases. Germline V gene lookup returns CDR1 SGHNT and CDR2 YENEEA. Trimming removed 1 base from V and 2 bases from J; junction bases left unmatched: 7. CDR3 length: 18 residues. The CDR3 nucleotides are TGTGCCAGCAGCTTAGGGCAGGGGGCCTTGACTGGGGCCAACGTCCTGACTTTC. This sequence encodes CASSLGQGALTGANVLTF.

This clone was found a few times. The rearrangement joins TRBV7-9 to TRBJ1-4; no clear D gene. Germline loops: CDR1 SEHNR, CDR2 FQNEAQ (reference sequence). V gave up 5 bases and J gave up 6 bases, with 16 bases separating them. The CDR3 consists of 15 residues. This chain's CDR3 is CASSLNQLPDEKLFF. The CDR3 coding sequence is TGTGCCAGCAGCCTCAACCAACTTCCTGATGAAAAACTGTTTTTT.

J is TRBJ2-5 and V is TRBV7-2, with 12 bases lining up with TRBD2. Germline CDR1 reads SGHTA; CDR2 reads FQGNSA. The CDR3 runs to 19 residues. With V trimmed by 4 bases and J by 1 base, 13 bases remained unmatched. CDR3 residues: CASSSPNLGLAGPQETQYF. CDR3 coding DNA: TGTGCCAGCAGCTCCCCTAACCTCGGACTAGCGGGGCCCCAAGAGACCCAGTACTTC. Full variable domain (outside the CDR3, taken from reference TRBV7-2 and TRBJ2-5): GAGVSQSPSNKVTEKGKDVELRCDPISGHTALYWYRQSLGQGLEFLIYFQGNSAPDKSGLPSDRFSAERTGGSVSTLTIQRTQQEDSAVYLCASSSPNLGLAGPQETQYFGPGTRLLVL.

The V and J genes are TRBV18 and TRBJ2-5, with a tentative D call TRBD2 (6 bases). The CDR3 covers 15 residues. V gave up 1 base and J gave up 5 bases, with 14 bases separating them. The germline V gene encodes CDR1 KGHSH and CDR2 LQKENI. Here the CDR3 DNA reads TGTGCCAGCTCACCACTAGCGGAGGGAAGGGAGACCCAGTACTTC. This sequence encodes CASSPLAEGRETQYF.

The rearrangement links TRBV27 to TRBJ2-7; TRBD2 agrees at 7 bases. The V gene's germline CDR1 is MNHEY and CDR2 SMNVEV (reference sequence). This CDR3 has 15 residues. J was trimmed by 5 bases and V by 0 bases; bases with no gene match: 7. CDR3 DNA sequence: TGTGCCAGCAGTTTATCAGGCGGGAGTATGGACGAGCAGTACTTC. Its translation is CASSLSGGSMDEQYF.

The V gene is TRBV5-1, the J gene TRBJ2-5, with D maybe TRBD1 (6 bases). The CDR3 extends over 15 amino acids. Trimming cost V 7 bases and J 2 bases, with 18 bases left between them. Per germline, CDR1 SGHRS and CDR2 YFSETQ. The CDR3 DNA sequence: TGCGCCAGCGGCGACCCGACAGGCCGTCAAGAGACCCAGTACTTC. This encodes CASGDPTGRQETQYF.

On this clone: The identical CDR3 is also encoded by other nucleotide sequences in the sample. The CDR3: CASSLGQGLGEQYF. The DNA for the CDR3 is TGTGCCAGCAGCTTGGGACAGGGTCTGGGCGAGCAGTACTTC. The genes are TRBV5-4 and TRBJ2-7; 7 bases are shared with TRBD1. Germline values: CDR1 SGHNT, CDR2 YYREEE (reference sequence). CDR3 size: 14 residues. J gave up 6 bases and V 0 bases, and 6 bases lay outside the gene matches.

This chain joins TRBV6-1 and TRBJ2-1; TRBD2 aligns across 8 bases. CDR3 length equals 15 residues. Germline-derived CDR1 and CDR2 are MNHNS and SASEGT. J was trimmed by 4 bases and V by 2 bases; bases with no gene match: 4. CDR3 bases: TGTGCCAGCAGTGAAATAGCGGGGACATACAATGAGCAGTTCTTC. Its protein is CASSEIAGTYNEQFF.

This clone was observed once. This chain uses TRBV2 with TRBJ2-1; the match to TRBD2 covers 9 bases. V shed 5 bases, J shed 8 bases, and the junction held 7 bases outside the gene matches. There are 14 residues in the CDR3. The germline V gene encodes CDR1 SNHLY and CDR2 FYNNEI. CDR3 loop: CASSLRLAADEQFF. The CDR3 DNA reads as TGTGCCAGCAGTTTGAGACTAGCGGCAGATGAGCAGTTCTTC.

The sample holds a few counts of this clone. The chain is built from TRBV7-2 and TRBJ2-7; 11 nucleotides match TRBD2. With 1 base clipped from V and 4 bases from J, the junction kept 9 bases outside the gene matches. Germline V gene data show CDR1 as SGHTA and CDR2 as FQGNSA. The CDR3 covers 17 residues. CDR3 bases: TGTGCCAGCAGCTTAGGTGGACTAGCGGGTATCTCATACGAGCAGTACTTC. Its protein product is CASSLGGLAGISYEQYF.

In nucleotides, the CDR3 is TGTGCCTGGTGTACAGGGATTGAAGCTTTCTTT. Its protein product is CAWCTGIEAFF. The V gene is TRBV30, the J gene TRBJ1-1; D possibly corresponds to TRBD1 (6 bases). Trimming shortened V by 5 bases and J by 7 bases, and 11 bases separated the two germline ends. Germline V gene lookup returns CDR1 GTSNPN and CDR2 SVGIG (reference sequence). This CDR3 contains 11 residues.

This chain links TRBV15 with TRBJ1-4; no clear D gene. Trimming shortened V by 0 bases and J by 0 bases, and 8 bases separated the two germline ends. CDR3 length: 16 amino acids. Per the germline V gene, CDR1 is LNHNV and CDR2 is YYDKDF (reference sequence). The DNA for the CDR3 is TGTGCCACCAGCAGAGAGTCGCGAGCAACTAATGAAAAACTGTTTTTT. It translates to CATSRESRATNEKLFF.

The rearrangement joins TRBV27 to TRBJ2-7; TRBD1 matches at 11 bases. Germline trimming cut 5 bases from V and 4 bases from J; bases unmatched to any gene: 4. The CDR3 has 14 residues. CDR1 MNHEY and CDR2 SMNVEV come from the germline V gene (reference sequence). The chain's CDR3 is CASSRTGGGYEQYF. For the CDR3, the DNA is TGTGCCAGCAGTCGGACAGGGGGCGGTTACGAGCAGTACTTC.

This rearrangement joins TRBV5-1 to TRBJ2-5; TRBD1 aligns across 7 bases. The CDR3 spans 15 residues. Losses at the gene ends were 0 bases for V and 3 bases for J; bases not matched to a gene: 5. Germline V gene sequence: CDR1 SGHRS, CDR2 YFSETQ. The CDR3 sequence is CASSLGGQKKETQYF. The CDR3 nucleotides are TGCGCCAGCAGCTTGGGGGGACAGAAAAAAGAGACCCAGTACTTC.

The chain joins TRBV27 to TRBJ2-7; unclear D gene. Trimming shortened V by 5 bases and J by 1 base, and 9 bases separated the two germline ends. Germline V gene data show CDR1 as MNHEY and CDR2 as SMNVEV (reference sequence). This CDR3 comprises 13 residues. CDR3 region: CASSNAESYEQYF. As DNA, the CDR3 is TGTGCCAGCAGTAACGCGGAATCCTACGAGCAGTACTTC.

The chain couples TRBV21-1 to TRBJ2-1; TRBD1 is taken as the D call from the table, unchecked against the DNA. TRBV21-1 is a listed pseudogene. CDR3 length: 15 residues. The CDR3 here is CASSKRRDRGNEQFF. CDR3 bases: TGTGCCAGCAGCAAAAGACGGGACAGGGGTAATGAGCAGTTCTTC.

The chain is built from TRBV5-1 and TRBJ2-3; 9 nucleotides match TRBD2. CDR1 is SGHRS and CDR2 is YFSETQ in the germline V gene. This CDR3 contains 15 residues. J was trimmed by 6 bases and V by 0 bases; bases with no gene match: 5. The CDR3 sequence: CASSLGGLALDTQYF. The CDR3 DNA follows: TGCGCCAGCAGCTTGGGGGGACTAGCACTTGATACGCAGTATTTT.

The gene calls are TRBV11-2 and TRBJ2-3; 8 bases align to TRBD2. The J segment lost 2 bases and the V segment lost 4 bases, leaving 11 bases of the junction unmatched. This CDR3 region has 17 residues. CDR1 and CDR2 (germline): SGHAT, FQNNGV. CDR3 residues: CASSYLGAGGYTDTQYF. The CDR3 nucleotides read TGTGCCAGCAGCTATTTAGGGGCGGGAGGTTACACAGATACGCAGTATTTT.

The rearrangement joins TRBV5-4 to TRBJ2-3; perhaps TRBD2 as D (6 bases). The CDR3 has 16 residues. CDR1 is SGHNT and CDR2 is YYREEE in the germline V gene (reference sequence). The V and J ends lost 4 bases and 0 bases respectively, with 15 bases between them. CDR3 protein: CASSRDLALSTDTQYF. The CDR3 DNA sequence: TGTGCCAGCAGCAGGGATCTAGCGCTTAGCACAGATACGCAGTATTTT.